Presented here are 4 T cell receptor beta chains from one specimen sequenced in a study of T cells in localized non-small cell lung cancer. The method was immunoSEQ multiplex PCR; TCRdb's version includes in-frame clones alone and lacks a portion of them. Altogether about 33,000 clones are present, around 80% being singletons, with the ten largest covering about 16%. The source was peripheral blood, collected before any cancer treatment. The receptors shown here come from a male donor older than 55 with stage III squamous cell lung carcinoma.

This clone appeared once. The J gene is TRBJ2-5, the V gene TRBV7-8; D gene ambiguous. The germline V gene has CDR1 SGHVS and CDR2 FQNEAQ. The CDR3 has 14 amino acids. V was pared by 5 bases and J by 7 bases, with 17 bases between. The CDR3 loop is CASSPDGARMTQYF. As DNA, the CDR3 is TGTGCCAGCAGCCCCGACGGCGCCCGGATGACCCAGTACTTC. Full variable domain (remainder filled in from reference TRBV7-8 and TRBJ2-5): GAGVSQSPRYKVAKRGQDVALRCDPISGHVSLFWYQQALGQGPEFLTYFQNEAQLDKSGLPSDRFFAERPEGSVSTLKIQRTQQEDSAVYLCASSPDGARMTQYFGPGTRLLVL.

This sequence joins TRBV11-2 and TRBJ1-2; maybe TRBD1 (5 bases). Germline-derived CDR1 and CDR2 are SGHAT and FQNNGV. Trimming pared 6 bases from V and 2 bases from J, leaving 16 bases between. The CDR3 runs 15 residues. The CDR3 bases are TGTGCCAGCAGGCATCTTTATAGGGGAAACTATGGCTACACCTTC. Protein: CASRHLYRGNYGYTF.

In regard to this clone: At one end, the junction sequence differs from germline, possibly due to a read error. This sequence joins TRBV18 and TRBJ1-1; D is undetermined. The CDR3 contains 14 residues. CDR1 is KGHSH, CDR2 LQKENI, per germline. The CDR3 DNA sequence: TGTGCCAGCTCACCACTTGATTTGAAGACTGAAGCTTTCTTT. Its translation: CASSPLDLKTEAFF.

The chain combines TRBV2 with TRBJ1-5; D may be TRBD1 (6 bases). Trimming removed 7 bases at V and 3 bases at J, with 16 bases between. The CDR3 has 15 amino acids. CDR1 and CDR2 from the germline V gene are SNHLY and FYNNEI. This CDR3 reads CASKREGGINQPQHF. CDR3 DNA: TGTGCCAGCAAACGGGAGGGGGGAATCAATCAGCCCCAGCATTTT.